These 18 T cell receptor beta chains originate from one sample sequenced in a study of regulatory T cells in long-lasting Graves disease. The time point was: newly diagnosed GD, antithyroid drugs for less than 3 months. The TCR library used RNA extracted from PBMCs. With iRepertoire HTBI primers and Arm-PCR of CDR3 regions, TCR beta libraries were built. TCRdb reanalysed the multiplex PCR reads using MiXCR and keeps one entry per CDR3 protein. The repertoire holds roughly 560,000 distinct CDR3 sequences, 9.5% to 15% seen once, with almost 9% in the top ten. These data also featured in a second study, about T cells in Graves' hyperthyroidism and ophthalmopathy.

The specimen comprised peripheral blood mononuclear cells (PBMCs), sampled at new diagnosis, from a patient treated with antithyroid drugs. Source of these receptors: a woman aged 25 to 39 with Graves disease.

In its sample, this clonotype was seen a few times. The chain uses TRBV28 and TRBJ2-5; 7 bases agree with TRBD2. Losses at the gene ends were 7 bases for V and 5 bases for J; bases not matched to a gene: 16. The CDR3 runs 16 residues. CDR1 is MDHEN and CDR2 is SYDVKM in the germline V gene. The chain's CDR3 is CASNPLGGGGGETQYF. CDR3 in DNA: TGTGCCAGCAATCCTCTCGGTGGCGGGGGTGGGGAGACCCAGTACTTC.

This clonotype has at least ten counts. CDR3 loop: CASISSGSYYEQYF. The CDR3 DNA reads as TGTGCCAGCATATCTAGCGGGAGCTACTACGAGCAGTACTTC. The chain recombines TRBV2 with TRBJ2-7; 10 bases agree with TRBD2. CDR1 and CDR2 (germline): SNHLY, FYNNEI. The CDR3 extends over 14 amino acids. The trim removed 7 bases at V and 3 bases at J, leaving 6 bases unmatched.

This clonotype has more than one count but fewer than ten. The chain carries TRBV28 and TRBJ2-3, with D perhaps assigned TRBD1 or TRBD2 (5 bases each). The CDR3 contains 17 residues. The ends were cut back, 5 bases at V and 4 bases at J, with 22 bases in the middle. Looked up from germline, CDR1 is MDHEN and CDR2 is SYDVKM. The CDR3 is CASSPNSGGILPDTQYF. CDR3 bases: TGTGCCAGCAGTCCGAACAGTGGGGGAATCTTGCCAGATACGCAGTATTTT. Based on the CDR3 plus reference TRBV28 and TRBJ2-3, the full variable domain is DVKVTQSSRYLVKRTGEKVFLECVQDMDHENMFWYRQDPGLGLRLIYFSYDVKMKEKGDIPEGYSVSREKKERFSLILESASTNQTSMYLCASSPNSGGILPDTQYFGPGTRLTVL.

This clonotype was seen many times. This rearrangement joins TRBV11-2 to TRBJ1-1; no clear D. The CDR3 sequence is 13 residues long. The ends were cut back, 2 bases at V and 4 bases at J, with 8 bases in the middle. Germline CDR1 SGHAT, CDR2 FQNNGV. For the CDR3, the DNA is TGTGCCAGCAGCTTACTATTAGCCACTGAAGCTTTCTTT. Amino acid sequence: CASSLLLATEAFF.

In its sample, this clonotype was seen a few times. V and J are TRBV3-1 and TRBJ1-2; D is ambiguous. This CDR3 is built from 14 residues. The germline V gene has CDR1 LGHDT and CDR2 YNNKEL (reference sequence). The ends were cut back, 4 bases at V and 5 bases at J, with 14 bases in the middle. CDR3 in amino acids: CASSPPYQFYGYTF. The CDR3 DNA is TGTGCCAGCAGCCCACCTTATCAGTTTTATGGCTACACCTTC.

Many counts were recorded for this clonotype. In DNA form, the CDR3 reads TGTGCCAGCAGTTACTCCACCAGGGGAGACTATGGCTACACCTTC. Translating it yields CASSYSTRGDYGYTF. The chain employs TRBV6-5 and TRBJ1-2; TRBD1 might be the D (6 bases). CDR3 size: 15 residues. V shed 0 bases and J shed 3 bases, with 11 bases lying between them. Germline V gene sequence: CDR1 MNHEY, CDR2 SVGAGI.

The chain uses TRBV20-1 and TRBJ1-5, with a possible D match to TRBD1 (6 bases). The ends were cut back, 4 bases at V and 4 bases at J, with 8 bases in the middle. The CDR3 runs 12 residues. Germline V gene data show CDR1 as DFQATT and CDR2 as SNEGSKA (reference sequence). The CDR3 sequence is CSAMRGNQPQHF. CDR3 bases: TGCAGTGCTATGAGGGGGAATCAGCCCCAGCATTTT.

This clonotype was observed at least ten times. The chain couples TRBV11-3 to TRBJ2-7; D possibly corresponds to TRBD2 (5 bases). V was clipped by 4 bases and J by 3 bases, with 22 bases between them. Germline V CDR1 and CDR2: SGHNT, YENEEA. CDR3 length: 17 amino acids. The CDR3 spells CASSSRLGGSGDYEQYF. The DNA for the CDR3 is TGTGCCAGCAGCTCCCGTTTGGGTGGGAGTGGCGACTACGAGCAGTACTTC.

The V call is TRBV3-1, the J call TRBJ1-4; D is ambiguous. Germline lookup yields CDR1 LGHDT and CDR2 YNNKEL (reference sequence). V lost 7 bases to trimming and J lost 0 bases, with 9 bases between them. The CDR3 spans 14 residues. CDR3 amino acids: CASTRTATNEKLFF. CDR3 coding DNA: TGTGCCAGCACCCGAACCGCAACTAATGAAAAACTGTTTTTT. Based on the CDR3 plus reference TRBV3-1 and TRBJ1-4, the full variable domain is DTAVSQTPKYLVTQMGNDKSIKCEQNLGHDTMYWYKQDSKKFLKIMFSYNNKELIINETVPNRFSPKSPDKAHLNLHINSLELGDSAVYFCASTRTATNEKLFFGSGTQLSVL.

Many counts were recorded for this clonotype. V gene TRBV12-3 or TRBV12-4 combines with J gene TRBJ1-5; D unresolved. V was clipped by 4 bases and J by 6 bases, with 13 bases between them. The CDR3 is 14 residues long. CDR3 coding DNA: TGTGCCAGCAGTTCTTACGGCTCTCTTCAGCCCCAGCATTTT. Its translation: CASSSYGSLQPQHF.

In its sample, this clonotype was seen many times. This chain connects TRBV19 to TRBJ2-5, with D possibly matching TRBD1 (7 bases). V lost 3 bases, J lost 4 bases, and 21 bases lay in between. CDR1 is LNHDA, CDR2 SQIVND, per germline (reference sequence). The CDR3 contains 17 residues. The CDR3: CASSITTEDRRGETQYF. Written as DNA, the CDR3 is TGTGCCAGTAGTATTACAACGGAGGACAGGAGGGGAGAGACCCAGTACTTC.

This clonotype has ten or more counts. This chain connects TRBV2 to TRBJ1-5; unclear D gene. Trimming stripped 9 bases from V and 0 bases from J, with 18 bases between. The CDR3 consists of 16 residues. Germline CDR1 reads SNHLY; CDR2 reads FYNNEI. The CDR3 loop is CARDDKKPTSNQPQHF. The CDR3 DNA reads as TGTGCCAGAGACGACAAGAAACCAACTAGCAATCAGCCCCAGCATTTT.

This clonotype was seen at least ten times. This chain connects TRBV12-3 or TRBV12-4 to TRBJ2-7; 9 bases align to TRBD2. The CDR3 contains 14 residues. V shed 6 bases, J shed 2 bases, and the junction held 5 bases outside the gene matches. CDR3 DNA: TGTGCCAGCAGCTTGCGGGAGGGCCCCTACGAGCAGTACTTC. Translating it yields CASSLREGPYEQYF.

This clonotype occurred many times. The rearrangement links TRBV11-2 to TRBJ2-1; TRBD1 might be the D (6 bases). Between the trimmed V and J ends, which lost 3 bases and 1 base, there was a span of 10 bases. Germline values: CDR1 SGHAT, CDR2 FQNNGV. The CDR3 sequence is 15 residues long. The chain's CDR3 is CASSFQGLSYNEQFF. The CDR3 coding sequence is TGTGCCAGCAGCTTTCAGGGGCTTTCCTACAATGAGCAGTTCTTC.

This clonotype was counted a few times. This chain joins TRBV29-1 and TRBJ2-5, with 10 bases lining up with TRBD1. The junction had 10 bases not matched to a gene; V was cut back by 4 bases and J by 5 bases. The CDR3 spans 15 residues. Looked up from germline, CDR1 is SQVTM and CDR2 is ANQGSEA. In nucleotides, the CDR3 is TGCAGCGTTGTTAGGGACAGGGGACTTCCGGAGACCCAGTACTTC. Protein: CSVVRDRGLPETQYF.

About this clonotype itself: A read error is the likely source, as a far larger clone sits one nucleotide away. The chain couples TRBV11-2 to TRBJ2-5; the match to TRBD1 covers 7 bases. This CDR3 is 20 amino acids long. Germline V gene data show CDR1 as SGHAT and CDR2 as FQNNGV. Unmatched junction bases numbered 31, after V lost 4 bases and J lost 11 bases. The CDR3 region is CASSSSPRDSIVSYYNEQYF. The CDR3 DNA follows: TGTGCCAGCAGCTCCTCACCCAGGGACAGCATCGTATCCTACTACAATGAGCAGTACTTC.

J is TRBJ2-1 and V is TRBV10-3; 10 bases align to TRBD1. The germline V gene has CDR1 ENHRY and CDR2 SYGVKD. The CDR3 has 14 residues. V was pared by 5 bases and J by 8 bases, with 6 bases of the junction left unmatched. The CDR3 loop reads CAISWDRGGDEQFF. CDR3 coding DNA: TGTGCCATCAGTTGGGACAGGGGAGGCGATGAGCAGTTCTTC.

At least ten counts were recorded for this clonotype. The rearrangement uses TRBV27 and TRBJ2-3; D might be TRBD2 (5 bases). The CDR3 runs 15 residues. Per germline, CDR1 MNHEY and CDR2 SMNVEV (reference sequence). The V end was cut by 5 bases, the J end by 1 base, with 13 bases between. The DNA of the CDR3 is TGTGCCAGCAGTGCGGTGGACTTAGGCACAGATACGCAGTATTTT. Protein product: CASSAVDLGTDTQYF.